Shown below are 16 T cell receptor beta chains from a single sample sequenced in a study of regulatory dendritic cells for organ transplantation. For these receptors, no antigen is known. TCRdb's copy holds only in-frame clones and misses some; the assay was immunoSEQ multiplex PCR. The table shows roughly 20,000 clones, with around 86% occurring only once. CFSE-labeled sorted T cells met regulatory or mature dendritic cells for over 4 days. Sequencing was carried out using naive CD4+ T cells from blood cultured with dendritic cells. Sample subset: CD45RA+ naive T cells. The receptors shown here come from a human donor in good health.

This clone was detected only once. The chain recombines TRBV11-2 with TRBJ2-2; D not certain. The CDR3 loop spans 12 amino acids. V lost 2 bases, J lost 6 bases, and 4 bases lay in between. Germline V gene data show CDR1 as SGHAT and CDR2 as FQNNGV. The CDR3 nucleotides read TGTGCCAGCAGCTTATTTTCCGGGGAGCTGTTTTTT. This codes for CASSLFSGELFF.

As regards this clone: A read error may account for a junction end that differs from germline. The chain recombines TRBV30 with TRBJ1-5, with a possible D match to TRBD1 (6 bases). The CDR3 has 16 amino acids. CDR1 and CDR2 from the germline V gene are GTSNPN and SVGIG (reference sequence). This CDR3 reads CTWSLGVQGGNQPQHF. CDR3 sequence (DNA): TGTACCTGGAGTCTGGGAGTACAGGGTGGCAATCAGCCCCAGCATTTT.

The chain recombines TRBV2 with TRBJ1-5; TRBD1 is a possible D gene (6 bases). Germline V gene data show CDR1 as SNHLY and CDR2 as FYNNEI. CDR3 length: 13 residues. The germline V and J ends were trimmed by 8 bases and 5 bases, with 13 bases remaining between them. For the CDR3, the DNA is TGTGCCAGCTCGGGACAACGGGATCAGCCCCAGCATTTT. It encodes CASSGQRDQPQHF.

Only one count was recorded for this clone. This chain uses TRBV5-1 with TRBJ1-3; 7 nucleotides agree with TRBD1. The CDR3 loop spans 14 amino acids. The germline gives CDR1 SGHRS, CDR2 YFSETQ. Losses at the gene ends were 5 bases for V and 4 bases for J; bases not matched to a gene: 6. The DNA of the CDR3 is TGCGCCAGCAGTTTAAGGGGGCCCGGAAACACCATATATTTT. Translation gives CASSLRGPGNTIYF.

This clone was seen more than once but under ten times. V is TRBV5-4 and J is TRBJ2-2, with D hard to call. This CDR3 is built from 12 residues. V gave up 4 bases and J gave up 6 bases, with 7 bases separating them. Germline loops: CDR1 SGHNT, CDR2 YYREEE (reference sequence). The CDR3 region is CASSRASGELFF. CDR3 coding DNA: TGTGCCAGCAGCCGGGCTTCCGGGGAGCTGTTTTTT.

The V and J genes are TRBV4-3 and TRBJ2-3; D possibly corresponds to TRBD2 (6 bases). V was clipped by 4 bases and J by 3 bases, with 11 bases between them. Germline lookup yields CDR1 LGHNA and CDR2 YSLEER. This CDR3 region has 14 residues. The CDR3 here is CASSLRDSTDTQYF. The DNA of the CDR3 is TGCGCCAGCAGCCTCCGGGACTCGACAGATACGCAGTATTTT.

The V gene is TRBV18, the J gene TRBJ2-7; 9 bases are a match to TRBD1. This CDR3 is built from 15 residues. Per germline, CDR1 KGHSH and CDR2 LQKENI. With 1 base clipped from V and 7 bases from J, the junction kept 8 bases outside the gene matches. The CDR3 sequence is CASSPRTGESREQYF. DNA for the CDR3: TGTGCCAGCTCACCACGGACAGGGGAATCAAGGGAGCAGTACTTC.

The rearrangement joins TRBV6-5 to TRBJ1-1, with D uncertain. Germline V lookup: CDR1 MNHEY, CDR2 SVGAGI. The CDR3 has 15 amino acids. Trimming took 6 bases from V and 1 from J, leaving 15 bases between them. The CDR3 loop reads CASSHDSRPNTEAFF. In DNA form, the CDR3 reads TGTGCCAGCAGCCACGACTCCCGTCCGAACACTGAAGCTTTCTTT.

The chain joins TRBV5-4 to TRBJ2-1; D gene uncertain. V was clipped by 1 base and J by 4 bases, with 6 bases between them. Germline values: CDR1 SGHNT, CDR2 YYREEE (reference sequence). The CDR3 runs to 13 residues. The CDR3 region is CASSLSLYNEQFF. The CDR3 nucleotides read TGTGCCAGCAGCTTGAGCCTGTACAATGAGCAGTTCTTC.

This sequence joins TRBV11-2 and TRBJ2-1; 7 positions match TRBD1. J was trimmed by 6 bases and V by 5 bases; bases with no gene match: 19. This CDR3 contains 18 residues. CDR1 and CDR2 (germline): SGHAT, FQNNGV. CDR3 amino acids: CASSQETGPNPIFNEQFF. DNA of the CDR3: TGTGCCAGCAGCCAGGAGACAGGGCCTAACCCGATTTTCAATGAGCAGTTCTTC. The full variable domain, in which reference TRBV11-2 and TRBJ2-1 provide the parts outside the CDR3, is EAGVAQSPRYKIIEKRQSVAFWCNPISGHATLYWYQQILGQGPKLLIQFQNNGVVDDSQLPKDRFSAERLKGVDSTLKIQPAKLEDSAVYLCASSQETGPNPIFNEQFFGPGTRLTVL.

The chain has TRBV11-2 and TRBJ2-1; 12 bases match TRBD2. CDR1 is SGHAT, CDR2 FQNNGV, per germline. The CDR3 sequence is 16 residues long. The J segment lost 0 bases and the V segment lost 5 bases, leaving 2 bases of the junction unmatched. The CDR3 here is CASSPTSGSSYNEQFF. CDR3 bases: TGTGCCAGCAGCCCGACTAGCGGGAGCTCCTACAATGAGCAGTTCTTC.

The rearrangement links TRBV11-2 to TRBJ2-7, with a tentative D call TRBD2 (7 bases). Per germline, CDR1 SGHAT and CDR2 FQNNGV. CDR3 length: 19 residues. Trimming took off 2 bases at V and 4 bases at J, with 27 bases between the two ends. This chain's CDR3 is CASSLTLGGDGTTIYEQYF. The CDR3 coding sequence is TGTGCCAGCAGCTTAACCCTAGGGGGGGACGGGACTACTATATACGAGCAGTACTTC.

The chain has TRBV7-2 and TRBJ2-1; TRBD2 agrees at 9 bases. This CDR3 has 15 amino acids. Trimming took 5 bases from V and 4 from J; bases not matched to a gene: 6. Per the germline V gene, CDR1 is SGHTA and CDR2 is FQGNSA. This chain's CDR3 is CASSMTSGLYNEQFF. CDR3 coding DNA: TGTGCCAGCAGCATGACTAGCGGCCTATACAATGAGCAGTTCTTC. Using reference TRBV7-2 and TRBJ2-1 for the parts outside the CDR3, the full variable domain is GAGVSQSPSNKVTEKGKDVELRCDPISGHTALYWYRQSLGQGLEFLIYFQGNSAPDKSGLPSDRFSAERTGGSVSTLTIQRTQQEDSAVYLCASSMTSGLYNEQFFGPGTRLTVL.

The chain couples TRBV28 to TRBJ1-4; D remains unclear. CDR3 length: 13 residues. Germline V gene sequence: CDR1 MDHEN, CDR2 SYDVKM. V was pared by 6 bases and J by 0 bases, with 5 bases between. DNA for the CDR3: TGTGCCAGCAGCCATGCAACTAATGAAAAACTGTTTTTT. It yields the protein CASSHATNEKLFF.

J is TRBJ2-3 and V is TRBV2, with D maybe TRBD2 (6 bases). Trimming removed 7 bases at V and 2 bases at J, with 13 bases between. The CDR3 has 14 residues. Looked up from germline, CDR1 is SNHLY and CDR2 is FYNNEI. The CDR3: CASKSSAPTDTQYF. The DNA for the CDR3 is TGTGCCAGCAAATCTAGCGCCCCCACAGATACGCAGTATTTT.

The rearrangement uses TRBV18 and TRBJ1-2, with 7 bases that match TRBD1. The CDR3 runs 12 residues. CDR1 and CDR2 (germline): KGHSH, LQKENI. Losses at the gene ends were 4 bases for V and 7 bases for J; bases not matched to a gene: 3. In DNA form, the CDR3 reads TGTGCCAGCTCACAGGACAGGTCTGGCTACACCTTC. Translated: CASSQDRSGYTF. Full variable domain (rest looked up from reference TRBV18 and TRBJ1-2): NAGVMQNPRHLVRRRGQEARLRCSPMKGHSHVYWYRQLPEEGLKFMVYLQKENIIDESGMPKERFSAEFPKEGPSILRIQQVVRGDSAAYFCASSQDRSGYTFGSGTRLTVV.